The sample holds many counts of the clone carrying this TCR beta chain. Its antigen is still unknown. With iRepertoire HTBI primers and Arm-PCR of CDR3 regions, TCR beta libraries were built. Per the authors' pipeline: Throughout the samples, researchers identified around 65 TRBV and approximately 15 TRBJ segments. Each CDR3 protein gets one entry after TCRdb re-called the multiplex PCR reads with MiXCR. These V and J calls rely on TCRdb rather than the paper's analysis. Among some 250,000 distinct CDR3 sequences, approximately 20% were seen once, and the ten largest hold less than 25%. Per the germline V gene, CDR1 is ENHRY and CDR2 is SYGVKD. The CDR3 consists of 14 residues. With 0 bases removed from V and 1 base from J, the gap between germline ends came to 6 bases. Regarding time point: newly diagnosed GD, antithyroid drugs for less than 3 months. Preparation of the TCR library used RNA extracted from PBMCs. An endocrinology department in Xi'an, China, supplied the patients.

This specimen comes from a study of regulatory T cells in long-lasting Graves disease. Whole-study results and caveats: Tissue studied was limited to peripheral blood, excluding thyroid tissue.

The TCR comes from a female donor with Graves disease. Sequenced here: peripheral blood mononuclear cells (PBMCs), sampled at new diagnosis, from a patient treated with antithyroid drugs. The chain uses TRBV10-3 and TRBJ2-5; D unresolved. CDR3 in amino acids: CAISESALQETQYF. The CDR3 DNA sequence: TGTGCCATCAGTGAGTCGGCCCTCCAAGAGACCCAGTACTTC.